Following are 21 T cell receptor beta chains from one sample sequenced in a study of beta chain features in type 1 diabetes. These receptors have no identified antigens. General study findings and limits: TCRB CDR3s were moderately but significantly shorter in Type 1 diabetes patients in all four CD4+ subsets.

What was sequenced were expressed TCRB transcripts, since all of the isolated RNA had been reverse transcribed. Clones were sequenced by immunoSEQ multiplex PCR, and TCRdb holds only the in-frame ones, with some missing. The table has about 400,000 clones, about 12% seen once; the top ten hold 0.0095% to 0.011%. The sequencing input was naive CD4+ T cells from blood. These receptors all come from a woman under 30 with type 1 diabetes.

For this clone: This specimen includes other DNA sequences encoding the same CDR3. This rearrangement joins TRBV18 to TRBJ1-2; 9 bases fit TRBD1. The CDR3 sequence is 13 residues long. Germline V gene lookup returns CDR1 KGHSH and CDR2 LQKENI. V trimming: 3 bases; J trimming: 8 bases; junction bases outside the gene matches: 4. The DNA for the CDR3 is TGTGCCAGCTCACCCCCGGGACAGGGCGGCTACACCTTC. Translation: CASSPPGQGGYTF.

The CDR3 sequence: CASSLAETVTLVEQFF. The CDR3 region has the DNA TGTGCCAGCAGCTTAGCAGAGACAGTGACTTTGGTTGAGCAGTTCTTC. The genes are TRBV7-2 and TRBJ2-1; a possible D gene is TRBD1 (5 bases). The germline V gene has CDR1 SGHTA and CDR2 FQGNSA. The CDR3 sequence is 16 residues long. Deletions cut 0 bases from V and 9 bases from J, with 18 bases between.

The sample holds a few counts of this clone. The chain is built from TRBV25-1 and TRBJ1-1; D is possibly TRBD1 (6 bases). The CDR3 sequence is 14 residues long. The V and J ends lost 4 bases and 1 base respectively, with 10 bases between them. Germline V gene data show CDR1 as MGHDK and CDR2 as SYGVNS. The CDR3 sequence: CASSARGGNTEAFF. The CDR3 DNA is TGTGCCAGCAGTGCCAGGGGCGGGAACACTGAAGCTTTCTTT.

The chain carries TRBV6-6 and TRBJ1-5, with unresolved D. This CDR3 is 12 amino acids long. The germline CDR1 and CDR2 sequences are MNHNY and SVGAGI (reference sequence). Deletions cut 2 bases from V and 5 bases from J, with 4 bases between. This chain's CDR3 is CASSYLYQPQHF. CDR3 nucleotides: TGTGCCAGCAGTTACCTATATCAGCCCCAGCATTTT.

In this sample, this clone turned up a few times. The chain uses TRBV29-1 and TRBJ2-3, with D perhaps TRBD2 (6 bases). Germline-derived CDR1 and CDR2 are SQVTM and ANQGSEA. V was trimmed by 2 bases and J by 4 bases, leaving 10 bases between them. The CDR3 consists of 13 residues. CDR3 sequence (DNA): TGCAGCGTTGAACCGGGACTCGCAGATACGCAGTATTTT. Amino acid sequence: CSVEPGLADTQYF.

This clone was picked up a small number of times. The V call is TRBV2, the J call TRBJ2-7; 9 bases match TRBD1. Germline trimming cut 4 bases from V and 11 bases from J; bases unmatched to any gene: 6. Germline values: CDR1 SNHLY, CDR2 FYNNEI. The CDR3 spans 12 residues. CDR3 sequence: CASSGGQGRKYF. The CDR3 nucleotides are TGTGCCAGCAGTGGTGGACAGGGGAGGAAGTACTTC.

The CDR3 DNA sequence: TGTGCCAGCAGCGTAGGAGCAGGGTTTGTCACCGGGGAGCTGTTTTTT. This sequence encodes CASSVGAGFVTGELFF. The chain uses TRBV9 and TRBJ2-2, with D maybe TRBD1 (5 bases). CDR3 length: 16 amino acids. CDR1 is SGDLS and CDR2 is YYNGEE in the germline V gene. Between the trimmed V and J ends, which lost 0 bases and 4 bases, there was a span of 13 bases.

This clone showed up just a few times. This rearrangement joins TRBV11-2 to TRBJ2-4; D is unresolved. The V end was cut by 3 bases, the J end by 7 bases, with 7 bases between. CDR1 and CDR2 from the germline V gene are SGHAT and FQNNGV. The CDR3 is 12 amino acids. The CDR3 DNA follows: TGTGCCAGCAGCTTTTATGAGAACATTCAGTACTTC. It encodes CASSFYENIQYF.

The chain has TRBV4-3 and TRBJ1-1; TRBD1 aligns across 9 bases. The CDR3 consists of 19 residues. V was pared by 4 bases and J by 4 bases, with 19 bases of the junction left unmatched. Germline CDR1 is LGHNA and CDR2 is YSLEER. The CDR3 nucleotides are TGCGCCAGCAGCCGACAAGTAGGGACAGGGCTTTCGGAGGGCACTGAAGCTTTCTTT. Translation gives CASSRQVGTGLSEGTEAFF.

The chain combines TRBV30 with TRBJ2-1; no firm D call. The germline V gene encodes CDR1 GTSNPN and CDR2 SVGIG (reference sequence). Trimming shortened V by 0 bases and J by 0 bases, and 3 bases separated the two germline ends. The CDR3 sequence is 13 residues long. CDR3 protein: CAWSVRSYNEQFF. Here the CDR3 DNA reads TGTGCCTGGAGTGTCCGCTCCTACAATGAGCAGTTCTTC.

In this sample, this clone turned up a few times. The chain joins TRBV5-1 to TRBJ2-4; D possibly corresponds to TRBD1 (6 bases). Germline V gene data show CDR1 as SGHRS and CDR2 as YFSETQ. This CDR3 region has 15 residues. V lost 4 bases, J lost 5 bases, and 16 bases lay in between. This CDR3 reads CASSLLGTSQNIQYF. The CDR3 bases are TGCGCCAGCAGCCTACTCGGGACATCGCAAAACATTCAGTACTTC.

This clone has a handful of counts. The J gene is TRBJ2-3, the V gene TRBV5-1, with D possibly matching TRBD1 (5 bases). Trimming removed 4 bases from V and 2 bases from J, with 11 bases in between. Germline values: CDR1 SGHRS, CDR2 YFSETQ. The CDR3 sequence is 14 residues long. The chain's CDR3 is CASSLGQPTDTQYF. Here the CDR3 DNA reads TGCGCCAGCAGCCTAGGACAACCCACAGATACGCAGTATTTT.

The chain carries TRBV13 and TRBJ2-6; a weak D match, TRBD2 (6 bases). V was cut by 2 bases and J by 0 bases, with 8 bases left in between. CDR1 is PRHDT and CDR2 is FYEKMQ in the germline V gene (reference sequence). CDR3 size: 16 residues. The CDR3: CASSLRRGSGANVLTF. The CDR3 nucleotides read TGTGCCAGCAGCTTAAGGAGGGGCTCTGGGGCCAACGTCCTGACTTTC.

The chain joins TRBV2 to TRBJ1-2; D remains unclear. This CDR3 is built from 11 residues. CDR1 and CDR2 (germline): SNHLY, FYNNEI. Trimming shortened V by 3 bases and J by 7 bases, and 6 bases separated the two germline ends. CDR3 DNA: TGTGCCAGCAGTGAGAGGAGTGGCTACACCTTC. Translating it yields CASSERSGYTF.

A few counts support this clone. The rearrangement uses TRBV28 and TRBJ2-3; D uncertain. CDR3 length equals 13 residues. V was cut by 6 bases and J by 2 bases, with 9 bases left in between. Germline V lookup: CDR1 MDHEN, CDR2 SYDVKM. The CDR3 nucleotides are TGTGCCAGCAGAAAACAGCCCACAGATACGCAGTATTTT. Protein: CASRKQPTDTQYF.

The chain has TRBV5-8 and TRBJ2-1; tentative D call: TRBD1 (6 bases). The V gene's germline CDR1 is SGHTS and CDR2 YDEGEE. The CDR3 is made up of 14 amino acids. Trimming took off 3 bases at V and 2 bases at J, with 9 bases between the two ends. CDR3 coding DNA: TGTGCCAGCAGCTACGGACAGCCCTACAATGAGCAGTTCTTC. Protein product: CASSYGQPYNEQFF.

The gene calls are TRBV4-2 and TRBJ2-3; no reliable D call. Germline assignment: CDR1 LGHNA and CDR2 YNFKEQ. V shed 4 bases and J shed 4 bases, with 15 bases lying between them. This CDR3 is built from 15 residues. This CDR3 is CASSRGSGGADTQYF. The CDR3 DNA is TGTGCCAGCAGCCGTGGGTCCGGCGGAGCAGATACGCAGTATTTT.

This clone was found a few times. The chain couples TRBV7-3 to TRBJ1-2; TRBD1 matches 7 bases. This CDR3 comprises 17 residues. CDR1 is SGHTA, CDR2 FQGTGA, per germline. V trimming: 0 bases; J trimming: 8 bases; junction bases outside the gene matches: 15. The CDR3 nucleotides are TGTGCCAGCAGCTTAACGATAGCGGGACAGCCCGAAGGGGGCTACACCTTC. Its translation: CASSLTIAGQPEGGYTF.

This clone was observed a handful of times. This rearrangement joins TRBV28 to TRBJ1-2, with D possibly matching TRBD1 (6 bases). V lost 10 bases and J lost 4, with 13 bases in between. CDR3 length: 12 residues. Germline V lookup: CDR1 MDHEN, CDR2 SYDVKM. The CDR3 region has the DNA TGTGCCACAAGGGGGACGGGCTATGGCTACACCTTC. It yields the protein CATRGTGYGYTF.

The chain has TRBV5-1 and TRBJ2-1; 9 bases line up with TRBD2. CDR1 SGHRS and CDR2 YFSETQ come from the germline V gene. The CDR3 has 16 amino acids. J lost 2 bases, V lost 0 bases, and 3 bases had no gene match. The DNA of the CDR3 is TGCGCCAGCAGCTTGGTAGCGGGGGATACCTACAATGAGCAGTTCTTC. Translating gives CASSLVAGDTYNEQFF.

The sample holds a few counts of this clone. The chain carries TRBV27 and TRBJ1-5, with no clear D. CDR1 and CDR2 (germline): MNHEY, SMNVEV (reference sequence). This CDR3 comprises 14 residues. Trimming took off 4 bases at V and 7 bases at J, with 14 bases between the two ends. The CDR3 protein is CASSSPRFNQPQHF. The CDR3 DNA reads TGTGCCAGCAGTTCACCCAGGTTCAACCAGCCCCAGCATTTT.